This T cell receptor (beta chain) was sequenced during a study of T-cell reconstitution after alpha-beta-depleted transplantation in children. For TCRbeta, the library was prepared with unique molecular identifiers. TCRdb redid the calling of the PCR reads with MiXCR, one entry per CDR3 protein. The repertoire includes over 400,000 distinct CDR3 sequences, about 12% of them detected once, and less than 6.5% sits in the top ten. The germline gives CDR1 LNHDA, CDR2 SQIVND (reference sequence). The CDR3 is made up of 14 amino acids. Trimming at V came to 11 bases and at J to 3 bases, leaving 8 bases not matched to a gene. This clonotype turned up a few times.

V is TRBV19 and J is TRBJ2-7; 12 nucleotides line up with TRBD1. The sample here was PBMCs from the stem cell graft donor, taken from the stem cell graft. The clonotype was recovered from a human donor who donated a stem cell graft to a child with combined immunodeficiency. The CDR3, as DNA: TGTGCCTCGGGGGACAGGGGGCGAGACTACGAGCAGTACTTC. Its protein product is CASGDRGRDYEQYF.